This entry lists 10 T cell receptor beta chains sequenced from one sample in a study of graft-versus-host responses after intestinal transplantation. Some clones are missing from TCRdb's copy, which holds only in-frame ones; the method was immunoSEQ multiplex PCR. The table shows about 80,000 clones, with less than 90% occurring only once. Which antigens these TCRs recognize remains unknown. This sample comprised unstimulated CD4+ T cells sorted from spleen or lymph node cells, obtained before intestinal transplant. Receptor source: a human donor who received an intestinal transplant.

This clone appeared once. Here the CDR3 DNA reads TGCGCCAGCAGCCGCGGGACAGGGGGCGCGACTGAAGCTTTCTTT. Translating gives CASSRGTGGATEAFF. The chain links TRBV5-1 to TRBJ1-1, with 12 bases lining up with TRBD1. The ends lost 4 bases at V and 5 bases at J; junction bases unmatched: 6. CDR1 and CDR2 (germline): SGHRS, YFSETQ. This CDR3 is 15 amino acids long.

The chain has TRBV14 and TRBJ1-1, with TRBD1 identical over 7 bases. CDR1 SGHDN and CDR2 FVKESK come from the germline V gene. This CDR3 contains 14 residues. V shed 0 bases, J shed 4 bases, and the junction held 2 bases outside the gene matches. CDR3 bases: TGTGCCAGCAGCCAAGATAGACAGGGCACTGAAGCTTTCTTT. This codes for CASSQDRQGTEAFF.

In its sample, this clone was seen once. The gene calls are TRBV6-1 and TRBJ2-7; TRBD2 agrees at 11 bases. This CDR3 is built from 17 residues. The junction had 8 bases not matched to a gene; V was cut back by 4 bases and J by 0 bases. CDR1 is MNHNS and CDR2 is SASEGT in the germline V gene. CDR3 DNA: TGTGCCAGCAGTGGTCGCCTAGCGGGGGGTAGCTCCTACGAGCAGTACTTC. Its protein product is CASSGRLAGGSSYEQYF.

The chain is built from TRBV7-2 and TRBJ2-1; a weak D match, TRBD1 (5 bases). Germline V gene sequence: CDR1 SGHTA, CDR2 FQGNSA. V lost 3 bases, J lost 8 bases, and 11 bases lay in between. CDR3 length: 13 amino acids. The CDR3 here is CASSLTQGYEQFF. CDR3 in DNA: TGTGCCAGCAGCTTGACCCAGGGCTATGAGCAGTTCTTC.

The chain links TRBV6-1 to TRBJ2-5, with 7 bases that match TRBD1. The J call may be wrong; the DNA end is better matched by TRBJ2-7. The CDR3 covers 15 residues. CDR1 is MNHNS and CDR2 is SASEGT in the germline V gene. CDR3 protein: CASSEALTGVYEQYF. The CDR3 coding sequence is TGTGCCAGCAGTGAAGCGTTAACAGGGGTCTACGAGCAGTACTTC.

The rearrangement uses TRBV28 and TRBJ2-5; perhaps TRBD2 as D (6 bases). V lost 6 bases to trimming and J lost 2 bases, with 10 bases between them. The CDR3 runs 13 residues. The V gene's germline CDR1 is MDHEN and CDR2 SYDVKM. The CDR3 coding sequence is TGTGCCAGCAGCTTCGCGGGGCAAGAGACCCAGTACTTC. It yields the protein CASSFAGQETQYF.

The V call is TRBV9, the J call TRBJ2-5, with D unclear. The CDR3 extends over 13 amino acids. From germline, CDR1 is SGDLS and CDR2 YYNGEE. The germline V and J ends were trimmed by 0 bases and 5 bases, with 8 bases remaining between them. The CDR3 DNA reads TGTGCCAGCAGCGTAGACGGCGGCGAGACCCAGTACTTC. Amino acids: CASSVDGGETQYF.

The CDR3 coding sequence is TGTGCCAGTAGTGCCGGGACAGGGGTCGAGCAGTACTTC. Residues: CASSAGTGVEQYF. V and J are TRBV19 and TRBJ2-7, with TRBD1 identical over 10 bases. Per germline, CDR1 LNHDA and CDR2 SQIVND (reference sequence). After removal of 5 bases from V and 6 bases from J, the junction contained 4 bases not matched to a gene. CDR3 length equals 13 residues.

The CDR3 spells CASRDRWGGPWEQYF. CDR3 DNA sequence: TGTGCCAGCAGAGATAGATGGGGGGGGCCGTGGGAGCAGTACTTC. This rearrangement joins TRBV7-2 to TRBJ2-7; D is possibly TRBD2 (7 bases). The CDR3 loop spans 15 amino acids. Germline CDR1 SGHTA, CDR2 FQGNSA. The V gene lost 6 bases and the J gene lost 7 bases, with 22 bases spanning the gap.

The chain employs TRBV7-8 and TRBJ1-1; D is uncertain. CDR1 SGHVS and CDR2 FQNEAQ come from the germline V gene. The ends were cut back, 4 bases at V and 5 bases at J, with 11 bases in the middle. The CDR3 sequence is 13 residues long. CDR3 nucleotides: TGTGCCAGCAGCTCCGGAAGGAGAACTGAAGCTTTCTTT. It yields the protein CASSSGRRTEAFF.